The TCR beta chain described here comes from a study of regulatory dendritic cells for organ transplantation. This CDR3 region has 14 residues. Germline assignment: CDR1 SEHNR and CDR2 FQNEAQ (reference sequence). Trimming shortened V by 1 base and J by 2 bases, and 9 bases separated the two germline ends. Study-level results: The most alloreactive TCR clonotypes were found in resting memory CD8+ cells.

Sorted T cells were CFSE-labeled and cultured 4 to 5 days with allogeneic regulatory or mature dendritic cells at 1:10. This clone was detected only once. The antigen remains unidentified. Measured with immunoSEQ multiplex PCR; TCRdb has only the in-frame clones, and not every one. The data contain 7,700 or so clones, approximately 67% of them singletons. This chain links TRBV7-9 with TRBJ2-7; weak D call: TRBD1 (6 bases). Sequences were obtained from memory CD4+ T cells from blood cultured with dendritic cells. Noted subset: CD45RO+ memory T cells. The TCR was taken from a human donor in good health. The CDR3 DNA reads TGTGCCAGCAGCTTAGGCGGACAGACCTACGAGCAGTACTTC. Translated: CASSLGGQTYEQYF.